Presented here are 22 T cell receptor beta chains from one specimen sequenced in a study of tissue T cells after allogeneic stem cell transplantation. Clones were read by immunoSEQ multiplex PCR, and TCRdb kept only the in-frame ones, dropping some. The table lists approximately 11,000 clones, approximately 70% of them singletons, with around an eighth in the top ten. The source material was tissue from the right colon, sampled at autopsy. The receptor source for this set is a woman aged 18 to 55 with breast cancer.

DNA for the CDR3: TGCGCCAGCAGCACCCGGGACAGTGAAAAACTGTTTTTT. Translated, it gives CASSTRDSEKLFF. This chain uses TRBV4-3 with TRBJ1-4; 7 nucleotides agree with TRBD1. The germline V gene has CDR1 LGHNA and CDR2 YSLEER. The length of the CDR3 is 13 residues. V was clipped by 5 bases and J by 7 bases; unmatched bases: 4.

The V call is TRBV7-2, the J call TRBJ2-7; 11 nucleotides match TRBD1. Germline V CDR1 and CDR2: SGHTA, FQGNSA. This CDR3 has 16 amino acids. With V trimmed by 5 bases and J by 2 bases, 8 bases remained unmatched. CDR3 DNA: TGTGCCAGCAGCGTAAGGACAGGGGGCGAAGCCTACGAGCAGTACTTC. This sequence encodes CASSVRTGGEAYEQYF.

This clone was counted between two and nine times. The V gene is TRBV18, the J gene TRBJ1-5; 8 nucleotides agree with TRBD1. J lost 6 bases, V lost 1 base, and 5 bases had no gene match. The CDR3 totals 15 residues. Germline values: CDR1 KGHSH, CDR2 LQKENI. The CDR3 loop reads CASSPQQGGGQPQHF. Written as DNA, the CDR3 is TGTGCCAGCTCACCACAACAGGGGGGAGGTCAGCCCCAGCATTTT.

V and J are TRBV23-1 and TRBJ2-3; tentative D call: TRBD2 (7 bases). TRBV23-1 is noted as an ORF with a role that remains uncertain. Trimming removed 0 bases from V and 4 bases from J, with 17 bases in between. The CDR3 is 17 residues long. The CDR3 region is CASSQSALGGAPDTQYF. The DNA of the CDR3 is TGCGCCAGCAGTCAATCGGCTCTGGGGGGGGCGCCAGATACGCAGTATTTT.

This clone was observed a handful of times. The chain combines TRBV20-1 with TRBJ2-1; D perhaps matches TRBD1 (5 bases). The V and J ends lost 6 bases and 15 bases respectively, with 18 bases between them. This CDR3 spans 11 amino acids. CDR1 and CDR2 (germline): DFQATT, SNEGSKA (reference sequence). CDR3 in amino acids: CSAGSTVARFF. DNA for the CDR3: TGCAGTGCCGGTTCGACAGTGGCTCGGTTCTTC.

The rearrangement joins TRBV6-2 or TRBV6-3 to TRBJ1-6; D is unresolved. Germline V gene lookup returns CDR1 MNHEY and CDR2 SVGEGT. Trimming cost V 2 bases and J 9 bases, with 11 bases left between them. This CDR3 region has 14 residues. In nucleotides, the CDR3 is TGTGCCAGCAGTTACGTTCAGCGTACTTCACCCCTCCACTTT. Residues: CASSYVQRTSPLHF.

This clone was counted between two and nine times. The chain is built from TRBV14 and TRBJ2-1, with a tentative D call TRBD1 (6 bases). The CDR3 spans 16 residues. With 1 base removed from V and 6 bases from J, the gap between germline ends came to 16 bases. The germline CDR1 and CDR2 sequences are SGHDN and FVKESK. The CDR3: CASSQVVGAVGNEQFF. CDR3 DNA: TGTGCCAGCAGCCAAGTGGTGGGGGCGGTAGGCAATGAGCAGTTCTTC.

The chain links TRBV11-3 to TRBJ2-2; a possible D gene is TRBD1 (6 bases). The CDR3 is 15 amino acids. Germline V gene sequence: CDR1 SGHNT, CDR2 YENEEA. The ends were cut back, 5 bases at V and 3 bases at J, with 13 bases in the middle. The CDR3 region has the DNA TGTGCCAGCAGCCCACAGGGCCCTGACACCGGGGAGCTGTTTTTT. Translation gives CASSPQGPDTGELFF.

J is TRBJ2-3 and V is TRBV30; the D is unclear. Trimming left V 2 bases short and J 8 bases short, with 14 bases between. Germline CDR1 reads GTSNPN; CDR2 reads SVGIG (reference sequence). CDR3 length: 13 residues. The CDR3 sequence is CAWSPILHSTQYF. The CDR3 bases are TGTGCCTGGAGTCCCATCCTGCACAGTACGCAGTATTTT.

The chain recombines TRBV7-2 with TRBJ1-3; possible D gene TRBD1, 5 bases. Germline V gene sequence: CDR1 SGHTA, CDR2 FQGNSA. Trimming shortened V by 0 bases and J by 4 bases, and 7 bases separated the two germline ends. The CDR3 is made up of 14 amino acids. CDR3 in amino acids: CASSLASGGNTIYF. The DNA of the CDR3 is TGTGCCAGCAGCTTAGCGTCAGGGGGAAACACCATATATTTT.

This chain connects TRBV4-2 to TRBJ2-1; D gene unclear. Deletions cut 3 bases from V and 5 bases from J, with 8 bases between. The CDR3 consists of 13 residues. Germline loops: CDR1 LGHNA, CDR2 YNFKEQ. CDR3 loop: CASSQYVDNEQFF. DNA of the CDR3: TGTGCCAGCAGCCAGTACGTCGACAATGAGCAGTTCTTC.

The V and J genes are TRBV10-3 and TRBJ2-5; 7 bases line up with TRBD1. The CDR3 spans 14 residues. After removal of 10 bases from V and 5 bases from J, the junction contained 13 bases not matched to a gene. Germline-derived CDR1 and CDR2 are ENHRY and SYGVKD. This CDR3 is CASTPRDREETQYF. In DNA form, the CDR3 reads TGTGCCAGCACCCCTAGAGACAGGGAGGAGACCCAGTACTTC.

This chain links TRBV7-2 with TRBJ2-5; TRBD2 agrees at 9 bases. The CDR3 consists of 15 residues. Per germline, CDR1 SGHTA and CDR2 FQGNSA. Unmatched junction bases numbered 6, after V lost 5 bases and J lost 2 bases. CDR3 in DNA: TGTGCCAGCAGCCAAGGGACTAGCCTACAAGAGACCCAGTACTTC. Translation gives CASSQGTSLQETQYF.

The chain is built from TRBV5-5 and TRBJ1-1, with 8 nucleotides matching TRBD1. This CDR3 has 16 amino acids. Germline loops: CDR1 SGHKS, CDR2 YYEKEE (reference sequence). V was pared by 0 bases and J by 1 base, with 5 bases of the junction left unmatched. CDR3 amino acids: CASSLVAGGWNTEAFF. Written as DNA, the CDR3 is TGTGCCAGCAGCTTGGTCGCAGGGGGCTGGAACACTGAAGCTTTCTTT. The variable domain in full, completed from reference TRBV5-5 and TRBJ1-1, reads DAGVTQSPTHLIKTRGQQVTLRCSPISGHKSVSWYQQVLGQGPQFIFQYYEKEERGRGNFPDRFSARQFPNYSSELNVNALLLGDSALYLCASSLVAGGWNTEAFFGQGTRLTVV.

V is TRBV19 and J is TRBJ2-1; 9 nucleotides match TRBD2. Germline V CDR1 and CDR2: LNHDA, SQIVND (reference sequence). V dropped 2 bases and J dropped 2; count of bases not matched to a gene: 10. This CDR3 has 18 amino acids. The CDR3: CASSIIGLGGRAYNEQFF. The DNA for the CDR3 is TGTGCCAGTAGTATAATCGGGTTAGGCGGGAGGGCCTACAATGAGCAGTTCTTC.

The V call is TRBV29-1, the J call TRBJ1-5; TRBD1 agrees at 7 bases. The CDR3 extends over 13 amino acids. The V segment lost 5 bases and the J segment 5 bases; nucleotides outside the gene matches: 6. Germline-derived CDR1 and CDR2 are SQVTM and ANQGSEA. CDR3 protein: CSVQGGGDQPQHF. The CDR3 region has the DNA TGCAGCGTTCAGGGGGGTGGGGATCAGCCCCAGCATTTT.

The chain joins TRBV5-1 to TRBJ2-1; maybe TRBD2 (7 bases). CDR1 and CDR2 from the germline V gene are SGHRS and YFSETQ. This CDR3 is built from 14 residues. Trimming stripped 4 bases from V and 7 bases from J, with 15 bases between. CDR3 in amino acids: CASSPAGTLNEQFF. The DNA of the CDR3 is TGCGCCAGCAGCCCAGCGGGGACACTTAATGAGCAGTTCTTC.

Only one count was recorded for this clone. This sequence joins TRBV2 and TRBJ1-2, with D maybe TRBD1 (6 bases). CDR3 length: 15 residues. V shed 5 bases and J shed 0 bases, with 13 bases lying between them. Germline-derived CDR1 and CDR2 are SNHLY and FYNNEI. The CDR3, as DNA: TGTGCCAGCAGTCGGGACACAATCGCTAACTATGGCTACACCTTC. As protein: CASSRDTIANYGYTF.

This chain uses TRBV2 with TRBJ2-7; 8 bases align to TRBD1. The CDR3 consists of 12 residues. The germline CDR1 and CDR2 sequences are SNHLY and FYNNEI. The CDR3 DNA reads TGTATAACCGGGACAGGATTCGGCGAGCAGTACTTC. Amino acid sequence: CITGTGFGEQYF.

The chain links TRBV28 to TRBJ1-1; 10 nucleotides align to TRBD1. Unmatched junction bases numbered 7, after V lost 11 bases and J lost 1 base. Germline V gene lookup returns CDR1 MDHEN and CDR2 SYDVKM. CDR3 length: 14 residues. This CDR3 is CARDRGRGNTEAFF. The CDR3 DNA sequence: TGTGCCCGAGACAGGGGGCGAGGGAACACTGAAGCTTTCTTT.

The chain recombines TRBV5-5 with TRBJ2-7; 7 bases map to TRBD1. The CDR3 runs 13 residues. V lost 2 bases and J lost 7; bases outside the gene matches: 6. The germline V gene has CDR1 SGHKS and CDR2 YYEKEE (reference sequence). The CDR3 sequence: CASSFNRGGEQYF. In DNA form, the CDR3 reads TGTGCCAGCAGCTTTAACAGGGGTGGGGAGCAGTACTTC. The full variable domain, with the rest looked up from reference TRBV5-5 and TRBJ2-7, is DAGVTQSPTHLIKTRGQQVTLRCSPISGHKSVSWYQQVLGQGPQFIFQYYEKEERGRGNFPDRFSARQFPNYSSELNVNALLLGDSALYLCASSFNRGGEQYFGPGTRLTVT.

With regard to this clone: The same CDR3 is also encoded by other DNA sequences in this sample. The chain has TRBV30 and TRBJ2-5, with TRBD1 as a possible D gene (7 bases). The CDR3 sequence is 11 residues long. The V end lost 4 bases, the J end lost 5 bases, and 8 bases lay between the germline ends. Germline V gene data show CDR1 as GTSNPN and CDR2 as SVGIG (reference sequence). The CDR3 is CAWTGGETQYF. The CDR3 nucleotides are TGTGCCTGGACAGGGGGGGAGACCCAGTACTTC.